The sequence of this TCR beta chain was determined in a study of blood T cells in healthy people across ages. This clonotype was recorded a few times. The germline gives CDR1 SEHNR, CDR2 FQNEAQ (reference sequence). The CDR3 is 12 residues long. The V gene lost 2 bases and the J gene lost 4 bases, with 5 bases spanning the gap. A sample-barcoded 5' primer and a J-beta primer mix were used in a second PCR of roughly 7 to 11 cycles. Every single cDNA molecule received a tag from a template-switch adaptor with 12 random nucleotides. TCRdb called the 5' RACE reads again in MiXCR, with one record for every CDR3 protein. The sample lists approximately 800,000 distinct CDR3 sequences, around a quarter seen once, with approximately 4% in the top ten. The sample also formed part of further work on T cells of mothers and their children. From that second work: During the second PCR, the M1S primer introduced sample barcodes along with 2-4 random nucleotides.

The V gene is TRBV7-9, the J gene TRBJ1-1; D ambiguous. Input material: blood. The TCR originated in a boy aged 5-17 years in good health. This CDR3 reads CASSLSVTEAFF. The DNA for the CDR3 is TGTGCCAGCAGCTTATCGGTCACTGAAGCTTTCTTT.